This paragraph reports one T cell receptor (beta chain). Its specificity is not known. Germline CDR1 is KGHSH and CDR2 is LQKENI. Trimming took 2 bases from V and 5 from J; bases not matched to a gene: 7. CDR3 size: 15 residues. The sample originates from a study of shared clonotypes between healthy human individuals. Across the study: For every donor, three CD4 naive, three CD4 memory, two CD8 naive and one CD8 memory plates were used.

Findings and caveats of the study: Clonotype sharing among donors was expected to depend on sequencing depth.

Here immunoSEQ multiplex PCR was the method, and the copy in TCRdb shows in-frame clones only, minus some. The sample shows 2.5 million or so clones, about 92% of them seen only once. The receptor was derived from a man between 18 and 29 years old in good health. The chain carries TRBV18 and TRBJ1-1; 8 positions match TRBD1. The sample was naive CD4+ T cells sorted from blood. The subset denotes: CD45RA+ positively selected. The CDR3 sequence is CASSPRRTGQTEAFF. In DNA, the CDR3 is TGTGCCAGCTCACCAAGGCGGACAGGGCAAACTGAAGCTTTCTTT.